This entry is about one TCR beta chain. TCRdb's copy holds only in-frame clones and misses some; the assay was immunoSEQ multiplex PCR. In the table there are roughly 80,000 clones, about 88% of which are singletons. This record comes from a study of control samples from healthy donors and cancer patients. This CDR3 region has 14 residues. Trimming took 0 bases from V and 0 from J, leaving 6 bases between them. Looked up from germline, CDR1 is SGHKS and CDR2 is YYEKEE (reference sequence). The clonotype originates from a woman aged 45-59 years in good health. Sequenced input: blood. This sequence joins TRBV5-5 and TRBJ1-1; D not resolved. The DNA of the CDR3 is TGTGCCAGCAGCTTGGGGTGGATGAACACTGAAGCTTTCTTT. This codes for CASSLGWMNTEAFF.